Listed here are 28 T cell receptor beta chains from one sample, sequenced in a study of beta chain features in type 1 diabetes. The study reverse transcribed the entire isolated RNA, so it sequenced expressed TCRB transcripts. Profiling relied on immunoSEQ multiplex PCR, and the TCRdb table lists in-frame clones only, not all of them. The sample includes about 400,000 clones, roughly 12% of them seen just once. Sequencing used naive CD4+ T cells from blood. All receptors derive from a young man in good health.

This clone was counted a few times. J is TRBJ1-2 and V is TRBV5-4; 7 bases agree with TRBD1. Trimming at V came to 1 base and at J to 3 bases, leaving 6 bases not matched to a gene. From germline, CDR1 is SGHNT and CDR2 YYREEE (reference sequence). The CDR3 runs 15 residues. The CDR3 is CASSLSTGVHYGYTF. In nucleotides, the CDR3 is TGTGCCAGCAGCTTGTCAACAGGGGTTCACTATGGCTACACCTTC.

This clone was counted between two and nine times. The sample contains more than one DNA sequence encoding this CDR3. This chain uses TRBV30 with TRBJ2-1; 8 bases are a match to TRBD2. Per germline, CDR1 GTSNPN and CDR2 SVGIG (reference sequence). With 5 bases clipped from V and 6 bases from J, the junction kept 0 bases outside the gene matches. This CDR3 has 11 amino acids. The CDR3 loop is CAWAGGNEQFF. The CDR3 DNA follows: TGTGCCTGGGCGGGGGGCAATGAGCAGTTCTTC.

The sample holds a few counts of this clone. The chain carries TRBV28 and TRBJ2-7, with 8 bases fitting TRBD2. Per germline, CDR1 MDHEN and CDR2 SYDVKM. The V gene end was trimmed by 4 bases and the J gene end by 6 bases; junction bases not matched to a gene: 8. CDR3 length: 14 residues. CDR3 nucleotide sequence: TGTGCCAGCAGTTCTCCGGGACTAGTACGCGAGCAGTACTTC. Its translation is CASSSPGLVREQYF.

This clone came up a few times. CDR3 in DNA: TGTGCCAGCAGCCTCCCGGGACAGGGGTACACCGGGGAGCTGTTTTTT. It translates to CASSLPGQGYTGELFF. The chain recombines TRBV28 with TRBJ2-2; 10 bases align to TRBD1. V lost 6 bases and J lost 3; bases outside the gene matches: 7. CDR1 is MDHEN, CDR2 SYDVKM, per germline. The CDR3 sequence is 16 residues long.

This chain links TRBV28 with TRBJ1-1; maybe TRBD1 (5 bases). The CDR3 is made up of 14 amino acids. The germline CDR1 and CDR2 sequences are MDHEN and SYDVKM. V dropped 5 bases and J dropped 1 base, with 11 bases sitting between them. CDR3 sequence (DNA): TGTGCCAGCAGTACGACAGTTGGGAACACTGAAGCTTTCTTT. Translating it yields CASSTTVGNTEAFF.

V usage is TRBV6-1 and J usage is TRBJ2-1; the D gene is possibly TRBD1 (6 bases). Trimming cost V 2 bases and J 0 bases, with 20 bases left between them. Per germline, CDR1 MNHNS and CDR2 SASEGT. This CDR3 spans 19 amino acids. The CDR3: CASSEPGFGQYSSYNEQFF. The CDR3 DNA reads TGTGCCAGCAGTGAACCGGGATTTGGACAGTATAGCTCCTACAATGAGCAGTTCTTC.

This chain connects TRBV2 to TRBJ2-7, with 13 bases fitting TRBD2. This CDR3 contains 14 residues. V shed 6 bases and J 4 bases; nucleotides not matched to a gene: 3. Germline V gene data show CDR1 as SNHLY and CDR2 as FYNNEI. The CDR3 DNA sequence: TGTGCCAGCAGCGGACTAGCGGGAGTATACGAGCAGTACTTC. Translated: CASSGLAGVYEQYF.

V usage is TRBV9 and J usage is TRBJ2-1; D gene unclear. This CDR3 contains 12 residues. Trimming left V 3 bases short and J 10 bases short, with 11 bases between. Germline CDR1 is SGDLS and CDR2 is YYNGEE. CDR3 nucleotide sequence: TGTGCCAGCAGCGCTAGTCGGCGGGAGCAGTTCTTC. It encodes CASSASRREQFF.

The rearrangement uses TRBV27 and TRBJ2-6; a weak D match, TRBD2 (6 bases). CDR1 MNHEY and CDR2 SMNVEV come from the germline V gene (reference sequence). The V end was cut by 3 bases, the J end by 2 bases, with 8 bases between. The CDR3 runs 15 residues. CDR3 nucleotide sequence: TGTGCCAGCAGTTTTTGGGGGGCTGGGGCCAACGTCCTGACTTTC. As protein: CASSFWGAGANVLTF.

The chain has TRBV28 and TRBJ1-2; possible D gene TRBD1, 6 bases. CDR3 length equals 13 residues. V was clipped by 8 bases and J by 8 bases, with 18 bases between them. Looked up from germline, CDR1 is MDHEN and CDR2 is SYDVKM. The CDR3 region has the DNA TGTGCCAGCGTCAATACCCAGGGGAGCGGCTACACCTTC. It translates to CASVNTQGSGYTF.

The sample holds a few counts of this clone. The chain joins TRBV5-1 to TRBJ1-5, with 10 bases identical to TRBD1. The CDR3 runs to 14 residues. Germline assignment: CDR1 SGHRS and CDR2 YFSETQ. Trimming at V came to 4 bases and at J to 6 bases, leaving 4 bases not matched to a gene. CDR3 loop: CASSPGQGGQPQHF. The CDR3 bases are TGCGCCAGCAGCCCCGGACAGGGGGGTCAGCCCCAGCATTTT.

This clone was seen more than once but under ten times. The chain employs TRBV7-2 and TRBJ1-1, with TRBD1 matching over 7 bases. Per germline, CDR1 SGHTA and CDR2 FQGNSA. The CDR3 is made up of 16 amino acids. The junction had 4 bases not matched to a gene; V was cut back by 0 bases and J by 0 bases. The CDR3 coding sequence is TGTGCCAGCAGCTTAGCGCGGACAGGTCTGAACACTGAAGCTTTCTTT. This sequence encodes CASSLARTGLNTEAFF.

This clone showed up just a few times. This chain joins TRBV28 and TRBJ2-1; a possible D gene is TRBD1 (5 bases). Germline V CDR1 and CDR2: MDHEN, SYDVKM. The CDR3 loop spans 15 amino acids. Trimming took 6 bases from V and 5 from J, leaving 17 bases between them. CDR3 amino acids: CASSTPGLSDNEQFF. As DNA, the CDR3 is TGTGCCAGCAGCACCCCAGGGTTAAGCGACAATGAGCAGTTCTTC.

This clone was detected only a few times. V is TRBV28 and J is TRBJ2-7, with D uncertain. CDR1 is MDHEN, CDR2 SYDVKM, per germline. The CDR3 covers 14 residues. Trimming took 6 bases from V and 2 from J, leaving 14 bases between them. The DNA for the CDR3 is TGTGCCAGCAGACGTGCAGGTTCCCCCTACGAGCAGTACTTC. The encoded protein is CASRRAGSPYEQYF.

The genes are TRBV28 and TRBJ2-7, with D tentatively TRBD2 (6 bases). Trimming removed 7 bases at V and 3 bases at J, with 16 bases between. The CDR3 runs 14 residues. Germline CDR1 reads MDHEN; CDR2 reads SYDVKM. The CDR3 spells CASTIPGLSYEQYF. The DNA for the CDR3 is TGTGCCAGCACCATTCCGGGACTCAGCTACGAGCAGTACTTC.

The chain recombines TRBV29-1 with TRBJ2-4; 8 bases map to TRBD2. Trimming cost V 7 bases and J 6 bases; bases outside gene matches: 14. This CDR3 spans 15 amino acids. Germline V CDR1 and CDR2: SQVTM, ANQGSEA. This CDR3 reads CSAGLLAGYLNIQYF. The CDR3 DNA follows: TGCAGCGCTGGTCTCTTAGCGGGATATTTAAACATTCAGTACTTC.

This clone turned up a few times. The J gene is TRBJ1-4, the V gene TRBV7-9; TRBD1 is a possible D gene (6 bases). Trimming removed 4 bases at V and 6 bases at J, with 12 bases between. Germline V lookup: CDR1 SEHNR, CDR2 FQNEAQ (reference sequence). This CDR3 spans 14 amino acids. CDR3 coding DNA: TGTGCCAGCAGCTCACTCAACAGGGATGAAAAACTGTTTTTT. Amino acids: CASSSLNRDEKLFF.

This clone was recorded at least ten times. The chain links TRBV4-3 to TRBJ2-1, with 10 bases fitting TRBD1. Losses at the gene ends were 4 bases for V and 8 bases for J; bases not matched to a gene: 11. Looked up from germline, CDR1 is LGHNA and CDR2 is YSLEER. The length of the CDR3 is 16 residues. CDR3 DNA: TGCGCCAGCAGCCGTATACCGGGACAGGGGATCTATGAGCAGTTCTTC. Protein sequence: CASSRIPGQGIYEQFF.

The chain employs TRBV9 and TRBJ2-7, with D possibly matching TRBD2 (5 bases). The CDR3 runs to 14 residues. Per germline, CDR1 SGDLS and CDR2 YYNGEE. Trimming removed 3 bases from V and 4 bases from J, with 14 bases in between. In DNA, the CDR3 is TGTGCCAGCAGCGGATCGGACTTCGTATACGAGCAGTACTTC. Translation: CASSGSDFVYEQYF.

V and J are TRBV28 and TRBJ2-1; no definite D call. CDR3 length equals 12 residues. Looked up from germline, CDR1 is MDHEN and CDR2 is SYDVKM. Trimming took off 3 bases at V and 6 bases at J, with 6 bases between the two ends. The CDR3 here is CASSFLLNEQFF. The CDR3 DNA sequence: TGTGCCAGCAGTTTCCTCCTCAATGAGCAGTTCTTC.

This clone was seen only a few times. The chain employs TRBV6-5 and TRBJ1-2; D not certain. Germline V gene lookup returns CDR1 MNHEY and CDR2 SVGAGI. The CDR3 extends over 15 amino acids. The V end was cut by 0 bases, the J end by 0 bases, with 8 bases between. The CDR3 DNA is TGTGCCAGCAGTTACTCGTACGGAGCTAACTATGGCTACACCTTC. This sequence encodes CASSYSYGANYGYTF.

This clone was seen a few times. The chain couples TRBV4-3 to TRBJ2-7, with TRBD1 matching 10 bases. CDR1 LGHNA and CDR2 YSLEER come from the germline V gene. The CDR3 is 15 amino acids. With V trimmed by 0 bases and J by 6 bases, 5 bases remained unmatched. The CDR3 sequence is CASSQETGGRIEQYF. In DNA, the CDR3 is TGCGCCAGCAGCCAAGAGACAGGGGGCCGGATCGAGCAGTACTTC.

This sequence joins TRBV5-4 and TRBJ2-1, with 10 positions matching TRBD2. V was clipped by 3 bases and J by 8 bases; unmatched bases: 20. Germline CDR1 SGHNT, CDR2 YYREEE (reference sequence). This CDR3 has 19 amino acids. In DNA, the CDR3 is TGTGCCAGCAGCTCACCGACTCGAGCGGGGGGGCCTGTGGCCGATGAGCAGTTCTTC. Its translation: CASSSPTRAGGPVADEQFF.

The gene calls are TRBV18 and TRBJ2-3; TRBD2 is a possible D gene (6 bases). The CDR3 spans 16 residues. Between the trimmed V and J ends, which lost 6 bases and 4 bases, there was a span of 20 bases. The germline CDR1 and CDR2 sequences are KGHSH and LQKENI. This chain's CDR3 is CASSPTPRRDPDTQYF. The CDR3 DNA follows: TGTGCCAGCTCCCCCACCCCCCGGAGGGACCCAGATACGCAGTATTTT. The whole variable domain, remainder taken from reference TRBV18 and TRBJ2-3, is NAGVMQNPRHLVRRRGQEARLRCSPMKGHSHVYWYRQLPEEGLKFMVYLQKENIIDESGMPKERFSAEFPKEGPSILRIQQVVRGDSAAYFCASSPTPRRDPDTQYFGPGTRLTVL.

This chain links TRBV7-3 with TRBJ2-1; TRBD2 matches 8 bases. CDR1 and CDR2 (germline): SGHTA, FQGTGA. This CDR3 comprises 15 residues. V was clipped by 2 bases and J by 5 bases; unmatched bases: 5. CDR3 DNA: TGTGCCAGCAGCTTAGCTAGCGGGTTCAACAATGAGCAGTTCTTC. Translating it yields CASSLASGFNNEQFF.

This clone was picked up a small number of times. The V and J genes are TRBV2 and TRBJ1-2; 8 bases line up with TRBD1. The germline V gene encodes CDR1 SNHLY and CDR2 FYNNEI. The CDR3 has 13 amino acids. The V segment lost 7 bases and the J segment 5 bases; nucleotides outside the gene matches: 6. The CDR3 is CASNLGQGYGYTF. The CDR3 region has the DNA TGTGCCAGCAACCTCGGACAGGGTTATGGCTACACCTTC.

This clone was seen a few times. This chain joins TRBV5-1 and TRBJ2-7; TRBD2 matches 7 bases. CDR3 length: 15 amino acids. V lost 0 bases to trimming and J lost 5 bases; unmatched junction nucleotides: 8. Per the germline V gene, CDR1 is SGHRS and CDR2 is YFSETQ. The CDR3 coding sequence is TGCGCCAGCAGCTTGGGAGCGGGAAGCCCCCACGAGCAGTACTTC. Translating gives CASSLGAGSPHEQYF.

The chain couples TRBV7-2 to TRBJ1-5; D is undetermined. The CDR3 is made up of 14 amino acids. CDR1 and CDR2 (germline): SGHTA, FQGNSA. Between the trimmed V and J ends, which lost 1 base and 4 bases, there was a span of 8 bases. The CDR3 DNA reads TGTGCCAGCAGCTTAGTGGGCGGGAATCAGCCCCAGCATTTT. Protein: CASSLVGGNQPQHF.